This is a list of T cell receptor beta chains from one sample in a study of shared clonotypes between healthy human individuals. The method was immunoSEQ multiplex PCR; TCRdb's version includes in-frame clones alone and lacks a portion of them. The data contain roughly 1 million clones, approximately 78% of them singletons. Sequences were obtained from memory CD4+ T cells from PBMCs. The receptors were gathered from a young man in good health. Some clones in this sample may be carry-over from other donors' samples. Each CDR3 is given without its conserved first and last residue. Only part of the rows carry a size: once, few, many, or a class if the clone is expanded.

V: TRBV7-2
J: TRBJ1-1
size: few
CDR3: ASSDNVNTEAF

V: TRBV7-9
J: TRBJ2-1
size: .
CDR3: ASSFRALYNEQF

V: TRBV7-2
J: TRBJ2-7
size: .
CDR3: ASSLGRELEQY

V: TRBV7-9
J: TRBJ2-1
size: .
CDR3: ASSPGGYNEQF

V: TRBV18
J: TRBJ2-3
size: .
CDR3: ASSPQGRGQSDTQY

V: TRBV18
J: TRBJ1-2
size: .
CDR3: ASSPRDTKTSWGYT

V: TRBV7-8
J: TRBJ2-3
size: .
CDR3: ASSWGLAGSGDTQY

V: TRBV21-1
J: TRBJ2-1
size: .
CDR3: ASRQKSRGLTSCCYNEQF

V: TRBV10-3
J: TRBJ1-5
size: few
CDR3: AISESEKQPQH

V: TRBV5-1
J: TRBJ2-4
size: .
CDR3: ASSFTGTGGDIQY

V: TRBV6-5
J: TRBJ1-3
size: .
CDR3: ASSYSVTGNTIY

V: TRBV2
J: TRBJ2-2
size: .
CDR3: ASIYGRNTGELF

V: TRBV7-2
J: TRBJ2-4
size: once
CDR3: ASSFLSGTSGSLQY

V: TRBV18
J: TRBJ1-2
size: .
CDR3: ASSPLQESDGYT

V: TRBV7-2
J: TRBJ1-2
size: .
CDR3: ASNRERGRDGYT

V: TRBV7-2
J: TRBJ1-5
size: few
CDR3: ASSSPDRGGSQPQH

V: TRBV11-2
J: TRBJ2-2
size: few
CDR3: ASSSNLADGELF